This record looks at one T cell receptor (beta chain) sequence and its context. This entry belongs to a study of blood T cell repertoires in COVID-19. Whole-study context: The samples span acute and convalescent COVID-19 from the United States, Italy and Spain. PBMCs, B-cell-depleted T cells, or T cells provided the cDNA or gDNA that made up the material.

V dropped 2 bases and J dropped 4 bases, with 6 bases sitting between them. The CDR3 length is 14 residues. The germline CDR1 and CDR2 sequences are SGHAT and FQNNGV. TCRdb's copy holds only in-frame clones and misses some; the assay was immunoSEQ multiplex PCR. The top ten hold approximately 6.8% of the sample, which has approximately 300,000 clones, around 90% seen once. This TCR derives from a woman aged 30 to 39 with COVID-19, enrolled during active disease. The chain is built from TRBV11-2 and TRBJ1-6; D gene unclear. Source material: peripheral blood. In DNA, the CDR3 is TGTGCCAGCAGCTTAAACAGTTATAATTCACCCCTCCACTTT. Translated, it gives CASSLNSYNSPLHF.